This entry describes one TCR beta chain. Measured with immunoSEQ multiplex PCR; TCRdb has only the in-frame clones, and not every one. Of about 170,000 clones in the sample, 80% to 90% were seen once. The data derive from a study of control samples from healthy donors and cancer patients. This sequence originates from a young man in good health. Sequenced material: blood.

This chain's CDR3 is CSASLGGSYNEQFF. The CDR3 nucleotides are TGCAGTGCTAGTCTGGGCGGGTCGTACAATGAGCAGTTCTTC. The J gene is TRBJ2-1, the V gene TRBV20-1; D is perhaps TRBD2 (5 bases). Germline V gene sequence: CDR1 DFQATT, CDR2 SNEGSKA (reference sequence). Trimming cost V 3 bases and J 4 bases, with 13 bases left between them. This CDR3 is built from 14 residues.